This T cell receptor (beta chain) was documented in a study of cytomegalovirus exposure and HLA in healthy donors. Points from the study as a whole: Follow-up analysis later connected one missense variant in DCLRE1C with trimming of TCR beta V- and J-genes.

CDR3 length: 14 amino acids. V lost 11 bases, J lost 0 bases, and 14 bases lay in between. Germline V CDR1 and CDR2: MNHEY, SVGAGI. The study ran its PCR with 60 Vbeta and 13 Jbeta primers. Sequencing was performed with immunoSEQ multiplex PCR; in TCRdb, only in-frame clones are kept and a portion is missing. The table records approximately 130,000 clones, 75% of them present only once. As to this clone: Its antigen is still unknown.

The V gene is TRBV6-5, the J gene TRBJ2-1; perhaps TRBD1 as D (6 bases). Source material: PBMCs. This TCR was sampled from a man younger than 45 in good health and CMV-seronegative. The CDR3 nucleotides are TGTGCCTCCCGACTACAGGGCTCCTACAATGAGCAGTTCTTC. Residues: CASRLQGSYNEQFF.